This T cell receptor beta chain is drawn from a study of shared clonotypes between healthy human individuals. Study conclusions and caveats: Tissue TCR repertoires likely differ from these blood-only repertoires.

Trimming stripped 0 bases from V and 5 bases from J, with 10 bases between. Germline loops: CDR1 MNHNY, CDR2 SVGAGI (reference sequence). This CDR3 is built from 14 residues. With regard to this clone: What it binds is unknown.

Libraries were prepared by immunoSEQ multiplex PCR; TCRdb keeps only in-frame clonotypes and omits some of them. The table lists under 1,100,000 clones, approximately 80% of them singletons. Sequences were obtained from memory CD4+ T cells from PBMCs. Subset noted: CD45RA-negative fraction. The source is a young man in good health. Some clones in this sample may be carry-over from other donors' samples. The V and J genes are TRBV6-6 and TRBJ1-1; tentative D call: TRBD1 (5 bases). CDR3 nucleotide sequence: TGTGCCAGCAGTTACTCGCCGGGGGGGACTGAAGCTTTCTTT. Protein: CASSYSPGGTEAFF.